This TCR beta chain was observed in a study of blood T cell repertoires in COVID-19. Sequencing was performed with immunoSEQ multiplex PCR; in TCRdb, only in-frame clones are kept and a portion is missing. The repertoire holds 250,000 or so clones, with about 85% as singletons. CDR3 length: 14 amino acids. The germline V gene encodes CDR1 SNHLY and CDR2 FYNNEI. V was pared by 1 base and J by 7 bases, with 13 bases between. J is TRBJ1-1 and V is TRBV2; maybe TRBD1 (5 bases). The receptor comes from a man aged 25-45 years who had recovered from COVID-19. Sequencing used peripheral blood. CDR3 bases: TGTGCCAGCAGTGAAGTGGGAGGGGTTGGTGAAGCTTTCTTT. Protein sequence: CASSEVGGVGEAFF.